These 23 T cell receptor beta chains were all obtained from the same sample, sequenced in a study of T cell responses to AZD1222 COVID-19 vaccine. The assay was immunoSEQ multiplex PCR, and TCRdb's table has in-frame clones only and misses some. Counted here are about 100,000 clones, approximately 90% occurring once; the ten biggest clones make up about 1.7%. The specimen was peripheral blood, collected on day 0 of AZD1222 vaccination. The receptor set was obtained from an adult in good health.

This rearrangement joins TRBV28 to TRBJ2-5; D is perhaps TRBD1 or TRBD2 (5 bases each). The CDR3 is 17 amino acids. Germline values: CDR1 MDHEN, CDR2 SYDVKM. V lost 3 bases and J 2 bases, leaving 19 bases between the germline ends. The CDR3 nucleotides read TGTGCCAGCAGTTTGAGGGCAGGGTCAGGTCCACAAGAGACCCAGTACTTC. Its protein is CASSLRAGSGPQETQYF.

V usage is TRBV19 and J usage is TRBJ2-1; TRBD2 aligns across 10 bases. V lost 3 bases, J lost 4 bases, and 3 bases stayed unmatched. Looked up from germline, CDR1 is LNHDA and CDR2 is SQIVND (reference sequence). The CDR3 has 15 residues. In DNA, the CDR3 is TGTGCCAGTAGTATTTCAGCGGGAGGGTACAATGAGCAGTTCTTC. It is translated as CASSISAGGYNEQFF.

Points on this clone: Other DNA sequences within the sample encode an identical CDR3. CDR3 loop: CASLRTGELFF. CDR3 DNA: TGTGCCAGTCTCCGGACCGGGGAGCTGTTTTTT. V and J are TRBV12-3 or TRBV12-4 and TRBJ2-2, with D unclear. The CDR3 contains 11 residues. Trimming shortened V by 9 bases and J by 5 bases, and 7 bases separated the two germline ends.

The chain recombines TRBV6-2 or TRBV6-3 with TRBJ1-1; no firm D call. Germline lookup yields CDR1 MNHEY and CDR2 SVGEGT. V shed 2 bases and J shed 3 bases, with 22 bases lying between them. This CDR3 is built from 18 residues. The CDR3 region is CASSYAIFLVTRDTEAFF. Here the CDR3 DNA reads TGTGCCAGCAGTTACGCTATCTTTTTGGTGACTCGGGACACTGAAGCTTTCTTT.

This chain joins TRBV19 and TRBJ2-2; TRBD2 agrees at 14 bases. The CDR3 has 17 residues. With 5 bases clipped from V and 1 base from J, the junction kept 3 bases outside the gene matches. The germline V gene encodes CDR1 LNHDA and CDR2 SQIVND (reference sequence). CDR3 residues: CASSAGLAGVNTGELFF. CDR3 coding DNA: TGTGCCAGTAGTGCGGGACTAGCGGGAGTGAACACCGGGGAGCTGTTTTTT.

The table lists this clone with a count of one. The chain couples TRBV28 to TRBJ1-2; 9 bases are shared with TRBD1. The CDR3 has 14 amino acids. CDR1 MDHEN and CDR2 SYDVKM come from the germline V gene. The ends lost 3 bases at V and 4 bases at J; junction bases unmatched: 3. CDR3: CASSLGQGFYGYTF. CDR3 bases: TGTGCCAGCAGTTTGGGACAGGGCTTCTATGGCTACACCTTC.

By proportion, this clone is medium-sized. This chain links TRBV5-1 with TRBJ2-7; TRBD1 agrees at 8 bases. The CDR3 is 13 amino acids. With 7 bases clipped from V and 5 bases from J, the junction kept 8 bases outside the gene matches. Per the germline V gene, CDR1 is SGHRS and CDR2 is YFSETQ. CDR3 in amino acids: CASSWQGANEQYF. The CDR3 DNA follows: TGCGCCAGCTCGTGGCAGGGGGCTAACGAGCAGTACTTC. Variable domain in full (rest from reference TRBV5-1 and TRBJ2-7): KAGVTQTPRYLIKTRGQQVTLSCSPISGHRSVSWYQQTPGQGLQFLFEYFSETQRNKGNFPGRFSGRQFSNSRSEMNVSTLELGDSALYLCASSWQGANEQYFGPGTRLTVT.

This chain uses TRBV6-5 with TRBJ1-1; a possible D gene is TRBD1 (5 bases). V dropped 6 bases and J dropped 3 bases, with 17 bases sitting between them. Germline CDR1 MNHEY, CDR2 SVGAGI. The CDR3 sequence is 15 residues long. CDR3: CASRDTGAGDTEAFF. In DNA, the CDR3 is TGTGCCAGCAGGGATACCGGGGCCGGGGACACTGAAGCTTTCTTT.

The V gene is TRBV28, the J gene TRBJ2-7; D not resolved. The CDR3 length is 14 residues. Germline V gene lookup returns CDR1 MDHEN and CDR2 SYDVKM. The V gene lost 7 bases and the J gene lost 0 bases, with 13 bases spanning the gap. CDR3: CASIKFASSYEQYF. CDR3 bases: TGTGCCAGCATCAAATTCGCAAGCTCCTACGAGCAGTACTTC.

This chain joins TRBV7-9 and TRBJ2-5; 9 bases match TRBD1. V was pared by 5 bases and J by 4 bases, with 8 bases of the junction left unmatched. The V gene's germline CDR1 is SEHNR and CDR2 FQNEAQ (reference sequence). The CDR3 contains 15 residues. CDR3 DNA sequence: TGTGCCAGCAGCCCGGGACAGGGAGGCTCAGAGACCCAGTACTTC. Protein sequence: CASSPGQGGSETQYF.

In nucleotides, the CDR3 is TGTGCCAGTAGTATACGCAGGGCCGATGGCTACACCTTC. Encoded protein: CASSIRRADGYTF. The chain uses TRBV19 and TRBJ1-2; D is perhaps TRBD1 (5 bases). The CDR3 sequence is 13 residues long. V was shortened by 2 bases and J by 6 bases, with 10 bases between the two germline ends. Germline CDR1 LNHDA, CDR2 SQIVND (reference sequence). The variable domain in full, with the rest retrieved from reference TRBV19 and TRBJ1-2, is DGGITQSPKYLFRKEGQNVTLSCEQNLNHDAMYWYRQDPGQGLRLIYYSQIVNDFQKGDIAEGYSVSREKKESFPLTVTSAQKNPTAFYLCASSIRRADGYTFGSGTRLTVV.

V gene TRBV24-1 combines with J gene TRBJ2-1; TRBD2 aligns across 13 bases. V shed 4 bases and J 8 bases; nucleotides not matched to a gene: 4. The germline V gene encodes CDR1 KGHDR and CDR2 SFDVKD. This CDR3 has 15 amino acids. The CDR3 coding sequence is TGTGCCACCAGTGACCGGACTAGCGGGAGTGATGAGCAGTTCTTC. Protein product: CATSDRTSGSDEQFF.

The V call is TRBV6-5, the J call TRBJ1-2, with D unclear. Trimming took 7 bases from V and 11 from J, leaving 23 bases between them. The CDR3 length is 14 residues. The germline gives CDR1 MNHEY, CDR2 SVGAGI. The CDR3 loop reads CASTPGGPLVGYTF. In DNA, the CDR3 is TGTGCCAGCACTCCCGGCGGGCCCCTCGTCGGTTACACCTTC.

This chain connects TRBV14 to TRBJ1-2; 7 positions match TRBD1. Germline V gives CDR1 SGHDN, CDR2 FVKESK. V lost 0 bases, J lost 3 bases, and 7 bases stayed unmatched. CDR3 length: 16 amino acids. The DNA for the CDR3 is TGTGCCAGCAGCCAAGATTGGCCCGGGACAGACTATGGCTACACCTTC. It yields the protein CASSQDWPGTDYGYTF.

This chain links TRBV6-2 or TRBV6-3 with TRBJ1-1; 8 nucleotides agree with TRBD1. The trim removed 1 base at V and 8 bases at J, leaving 6 bases unmatched. CDR1 is MNHEY, CDR2 SVGEGT, per germline. The CDR3 is 14 amino acids. DNA for the CDR3: TGTGCCAGCAGTTACTTGCCTACAGGGGGAGAAGCTTTCTTT. Residues: CASSYLPTGGEAFF.

The genes are TRBV6-5 and TRBJ1-1, with D maybe TRBD1 (6 bases). The CDR3 has 14 residues. Per germline, CDR1 MNHEY and CDR2 SVGAGI. Trimming left V 9 bases short and J 2 bases short, with 16 bases between. The CDR3 nucleotides read TGTGCCAGTCGCCTTCAGGGGACAAACACTGAAGCTTTCTTT. As protein: CASRLQGTNTEAFF.

In nucleotides, the CDR3 is TGTGCCAGTAGTGCTCCGACTAGCGGGAGATCCTACAATGAGCAGTTCTTC. Its protein product is CASSAPTSGRSYNEQFF. The rearrangement joins TRBV19 to TRBJ2-1; 12 bases fit TRBD2. The CDR3 is 17 residues long. Germline CDR1 is LNHDA and CDR2 is SQIVND (reference sequence). After removal of 5 bases from V and 1 base from J, the junction contained 6 bases not matched to a gene. Full variable domain (remainder filled in from reference TRBV19 and TRBJ2-1): DGGITQSPKYLFRKEGQNVTLSCEQNLNHDAMYWYRQDPGQGLRLIYYSQIVNDFQKGDIAEGYSVSREKKESFPLTVTSAQKNPTAFYLCASSAPTSGRSYNEQFFGPGTRLTVL.

The chain links TRBV11-2 to TRBJ1-1, with D uncertain. The CDR3 runs to 16 residues. Germline CDR1 and CDR2: SGHAT and FQNNGV. V lost 1 base and J 3 bases, leaving 15 bases between the germline ends. CDR3 in DNA: TGTGCCAGCAGCTTAGTAAGTTTGGAATCTGACACTGAAGCTTTCTTT. The encoded protein is CASSLVSLESDTEAFF.

This sequence joins TRBV6-5 and TRBJ2-1, with 12 bases aligning to TRBD2. The ends lost 7 bases at V and 8 bases at J; junction bases unmatched: 9. This CDR3 is built from 15 residues. Germline V lookup: CDR1 MNHEY, CDR2 SVGAGI. The CDR3 here is CASTTLAGGFDEQFF. CDR3 sequence (DNA): TGTGCCAGCACCACACTAGCGGGAGGATTTGATGAGCAGTTCTTC.

This chain uses TRBV15 with TRBJ2-1; the D is unclear. V was trimmed by 1 base and J by 2 bases, leaving 12 bases between them. The CDR3 has 16 residues. Germline V gives CDR1 LNHNV, CDR2 YYDKDF (reference sequence). The CDR3 sequence: CATSRGRAATYNEQFF. The CDR3 coding sequence is TGTGCCACCAGCAGAGGTAGGGCAGCAACCTACAATGAGCAGTTCTTC.

The chain couples TRBV29-1 to TRBJ2-1, with TRBD2 identical over 7 bases. The CDR3 spans 14 residues. V lost 2 bases to trimming and J lost 5 bases; unmatched junction nucleotides: 6. CDR1 and CDR2 (germline): SQVTM, ANQGSEA. The CDR3 nucleotides read TGCAGCGTTGAAAGGGAGCGGGGTCACAATGAGCAGTTCTTC. Its protein product is CSVERERGHNEQFF.

The chain combines TRBV10-3 with TRBJ2-7; D could derive from TRBD1 or TRBD2 (5 bases each). CDR1 and CDR2 from the germline V gene are ENHRY and SYGVKD. The V end lost 8 bases, the J end lost 3 bases, and 17 bases lay between the germline ends. This CDR3 has 14 residues. The CDR3 sequence is CAIGDEPPLYEQYF. For the CDR3, the DNA is TGTGCCATCGGGGACGAGCCCCCCCTCTACGAGCAGTACTTC.

The chain is built from TRBV2 and TRBJ2-5; D is undetermined. This CDR3 contains 13 residues. V was shortened by 4 bases and J by 5 bases, with 11 bases between the two germline ends. Germline lookup yields CDR1 SNHLY and CDR2 FYNNEI. CDR3 bases: TGTGCCAGCAGTGGTCTCCAGTGGGAGACCCAGTACTTC. Translation: CASSGLQWETQYF.